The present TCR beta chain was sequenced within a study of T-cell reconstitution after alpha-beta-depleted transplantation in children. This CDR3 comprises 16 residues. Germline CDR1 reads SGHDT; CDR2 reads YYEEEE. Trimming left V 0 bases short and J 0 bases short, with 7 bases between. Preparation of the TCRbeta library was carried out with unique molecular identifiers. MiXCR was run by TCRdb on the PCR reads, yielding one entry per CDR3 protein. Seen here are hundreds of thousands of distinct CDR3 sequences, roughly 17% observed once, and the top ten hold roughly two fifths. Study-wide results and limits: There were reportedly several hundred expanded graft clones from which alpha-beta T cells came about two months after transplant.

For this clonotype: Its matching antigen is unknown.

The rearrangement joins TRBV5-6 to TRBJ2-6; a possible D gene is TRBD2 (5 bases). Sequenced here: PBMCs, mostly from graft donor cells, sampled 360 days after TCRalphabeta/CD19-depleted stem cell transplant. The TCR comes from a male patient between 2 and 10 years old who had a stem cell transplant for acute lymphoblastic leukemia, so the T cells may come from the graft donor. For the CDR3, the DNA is TGTGCCAGCAGCTTGGAAGGAGGCTCTGGGGCCAACGTCCTGACTTTC. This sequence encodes CASSLEGGSGANVLTF.